The present entry profiles one T cell receptor (beta chain) with its context. What it binds is unknown. This sample is part of a study of vaccination and CD4 T cells after COVID-19. Study-wide background: Timing of post-vaccine sample collection was a median 72 days after dose two, with a range of 14 to 241. Day 14 and days 161 to 241 post-vaccination were the sampling points for a few convalescent patients. Findings and caveats of the study: Median reactive clonotypes, those recognizing SARS-CoV-2, rose from around 21 to 38, not significantly.

TCRdb re-analysed the PCR reads in MiXCR, keeping a single row per CDR3 protein. The sample contains 28,000 or so distinct CDR3 sequences, approximately 49% of which appear only once. Trimming at V came to 6 bases and at J to 1 base, leaving 10 bases not matched to a gene. Germline values: CDR1 ENHRY, CDR2 SYGVKD. This CDR3 is 17 amino acids long. Time point given: late sampling 161 to 241 days after vaccination in a few convalescent patients. Positive PCR results dated from March to December 2020, before the US Alpha, Beta and Delta variants. The sequence came from a human donor who had recovered from COVID-19. The sequencing used CD4+ T cells from blood, collected about 7 months after SARS-CoV-2 vaccination. The rearrangement joins TRBV10-3 to TRBJ1-5; 9 nucleotides agree with TRBD1. As DNA, the CDR3 is TGTGCCATCAGCCGGGACAGGGTTAGTGGCAGCAATCAGCCCCAGCATTTT. Translated: CAISRDRVSGSNQPQHF.